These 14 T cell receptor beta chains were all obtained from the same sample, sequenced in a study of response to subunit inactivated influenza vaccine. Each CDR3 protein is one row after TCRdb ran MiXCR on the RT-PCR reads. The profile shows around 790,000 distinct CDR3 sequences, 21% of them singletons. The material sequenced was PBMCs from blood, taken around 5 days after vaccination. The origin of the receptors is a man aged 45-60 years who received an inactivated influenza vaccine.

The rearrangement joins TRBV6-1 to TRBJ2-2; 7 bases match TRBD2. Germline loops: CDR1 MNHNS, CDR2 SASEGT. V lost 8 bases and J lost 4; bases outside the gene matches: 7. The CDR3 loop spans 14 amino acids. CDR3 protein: CASSLAEFTGELFF. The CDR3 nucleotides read TGTGCCAGCTCCCTAGCGGAGTTCACCGGGGAGCTGTTTTTT.

CDR3 in amino acids: CASSWGLAGATHFTGELFF. The CDR3 nucleotides read TGTGCCAGCAGTTGGGGACTAGCGGGGGCCACACACTTTACCGGGGAGCTGTTTTTT. The chain combines TRBV6-5 with TRBJ2-2, with 14 bases identical to TRBD2. J was trimmed by 5 bases and V by 4 bases; bases with no gene match: 12. Germline CDR1 is MNHEY and CDR2 is SVGAGI. This CDR3 is built from 19 residues.

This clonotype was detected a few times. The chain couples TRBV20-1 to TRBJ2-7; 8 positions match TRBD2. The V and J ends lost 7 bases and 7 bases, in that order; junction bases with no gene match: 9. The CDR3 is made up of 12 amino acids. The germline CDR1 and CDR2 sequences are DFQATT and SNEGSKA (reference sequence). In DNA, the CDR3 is TGCAGTGGGACAGCGGGAGCGTATGAGCAGTACTTC. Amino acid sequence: CSGTAGAYEQYF.

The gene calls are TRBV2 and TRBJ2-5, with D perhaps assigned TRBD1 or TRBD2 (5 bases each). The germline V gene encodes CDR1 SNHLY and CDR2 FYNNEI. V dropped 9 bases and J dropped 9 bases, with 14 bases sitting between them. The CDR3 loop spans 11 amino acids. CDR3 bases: TGTGCCAGTGGGACGGAAGTGTCCCAGTACTTC. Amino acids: CASGTEVSQYF.

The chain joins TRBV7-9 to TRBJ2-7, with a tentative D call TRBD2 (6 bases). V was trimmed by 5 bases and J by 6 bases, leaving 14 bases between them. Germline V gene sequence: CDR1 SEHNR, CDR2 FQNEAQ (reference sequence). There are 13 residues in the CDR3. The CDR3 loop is CASSAGGALEQYF. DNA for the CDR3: TGTGCCAGCAGCGCAGGCGGGGCTCTCGAGCAGTACTTC. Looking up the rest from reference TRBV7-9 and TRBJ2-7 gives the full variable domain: DTGVSQNPRHKITKRGQNVTFRCDPISEHNRLYWYRQTLGQGPEFLTYFQNEAQLEKSRLLSDRFSAERPKGSFSTLEIQRTEQGDSAMYLCASSAGGALEQYFGPGTRLTVT.

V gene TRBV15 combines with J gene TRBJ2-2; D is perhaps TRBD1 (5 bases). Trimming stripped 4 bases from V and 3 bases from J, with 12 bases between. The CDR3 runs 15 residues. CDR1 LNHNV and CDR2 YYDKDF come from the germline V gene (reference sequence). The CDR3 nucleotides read TGTGCCACCAGCAATAGGGGCGCCCACACCGGGGAGCTGTTTTTT. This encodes CATSNRGAHTGELFF. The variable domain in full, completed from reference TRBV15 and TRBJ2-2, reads DAMVIQNPRYQVTQFGKPVTLSCSQTLNHNVMYWYQQKSSQAPKLLFHYYDKDFNNEADTPDNFQSRRPNTSFCFLDIRSPGLGDTAMYLCATSNRGAHTGELFFGEGSRLTVL.

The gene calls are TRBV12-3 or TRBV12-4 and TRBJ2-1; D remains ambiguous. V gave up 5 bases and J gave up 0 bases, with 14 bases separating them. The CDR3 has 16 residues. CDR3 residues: CASSPARRLSYNEQFF. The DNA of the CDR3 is TGTGCCAGCAGTCCCGCCCGCCGGCTCTCCTACAATGAGCAGTTCTTC.

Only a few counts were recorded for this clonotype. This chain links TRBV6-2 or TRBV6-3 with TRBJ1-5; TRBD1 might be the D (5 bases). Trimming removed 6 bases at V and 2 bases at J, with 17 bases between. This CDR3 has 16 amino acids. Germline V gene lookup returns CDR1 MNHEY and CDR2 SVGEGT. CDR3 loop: CASSPRGSWGNQPQHF. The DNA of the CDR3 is TGTGCCAGCAGCCCCCGGGGGAGCTGGGGCAATCAGCCCCAGCATTTT.

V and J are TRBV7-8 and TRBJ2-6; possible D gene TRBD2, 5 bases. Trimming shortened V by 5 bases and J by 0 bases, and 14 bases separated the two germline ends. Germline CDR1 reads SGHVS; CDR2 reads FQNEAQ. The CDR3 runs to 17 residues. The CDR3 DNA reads TGTGCCAGCAGCCCCGGGAAGATCCCCTCTGGGGCCAACGTCCTGACTTTC. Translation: CASSPGKIPSGANVLTF.

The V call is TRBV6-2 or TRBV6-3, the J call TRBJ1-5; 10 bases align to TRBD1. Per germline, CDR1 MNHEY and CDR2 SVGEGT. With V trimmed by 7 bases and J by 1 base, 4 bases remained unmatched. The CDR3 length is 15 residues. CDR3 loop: CASISTGGSNQPQHF. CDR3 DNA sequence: TGTGCCAGCATTTCGACAGGGGGCAGCAATCAGCCCCAGCATTTT.

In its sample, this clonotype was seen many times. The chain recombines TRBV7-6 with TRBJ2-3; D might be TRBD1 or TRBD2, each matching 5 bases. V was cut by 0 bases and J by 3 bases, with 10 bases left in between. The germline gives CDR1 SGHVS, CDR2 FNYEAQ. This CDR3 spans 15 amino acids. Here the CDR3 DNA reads TGTGCCAGCAGCTTAGCTGGGACGGCGACAGATACGCAGTATTTT. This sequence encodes CASSLAGTATDTQYF.

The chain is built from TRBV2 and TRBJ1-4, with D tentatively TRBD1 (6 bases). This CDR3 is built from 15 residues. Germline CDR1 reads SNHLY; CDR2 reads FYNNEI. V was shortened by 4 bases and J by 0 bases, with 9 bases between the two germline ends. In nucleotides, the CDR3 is TGTGCCAGCAGTGTGGAGGGGGCAACTAATGAAAAACTGTTTTTT. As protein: CASSVEGATNEKLFF.

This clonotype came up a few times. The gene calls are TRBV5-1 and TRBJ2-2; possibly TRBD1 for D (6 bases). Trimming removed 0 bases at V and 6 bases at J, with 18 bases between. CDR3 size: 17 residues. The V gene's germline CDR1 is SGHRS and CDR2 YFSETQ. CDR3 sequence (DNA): TGCGCCAGCAGCTTGGCCGGGGCAGGGGCATCCCCCGGGGAGCTGTTTTTT. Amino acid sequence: CASSLAGAGASPGELFF.

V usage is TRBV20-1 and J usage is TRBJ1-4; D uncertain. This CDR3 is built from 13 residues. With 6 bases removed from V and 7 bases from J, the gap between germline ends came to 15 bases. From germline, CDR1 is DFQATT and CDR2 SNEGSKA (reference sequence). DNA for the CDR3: TGCAGTGCCCGGACCGTACTCCGTGAAAAACTGTTTTTT. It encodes CSARTVLREKLFF.